The entry below gives a single T cell receptor beta chain sequence along with its context. The data were obtained in a study of cytomegalovirus exposure and HLA in healthy donors. The CDR3 is made up of 15 amino acids. CDR1 is MNHEY and CDR2 is SMNVEV in the germline V gene (reference sequence). Unmatched junction bases numbered 3, after V lost 3 bases and J lost 1 base. Produced via immunoSEQ multiplex PCR; TCRdb's table is partial and in-frame only. The sample lists tens of thousands of clones; more than 80% were seen once. The sequenced material came from PBMCs. The origin of this receptor is a young woman in good health and CMV-seronegative. The rearrangement links TRBV27 to TRBJ1-5, with 7 nucleotides matching TRBD1. This CDR3 is CASSFGTASNQPQHF. The CDR3 DNA reads as TGTGCCAGCAGTTTCGGGACAGCCAGCAATCAGCCCCAGCATTTT.